Listed here are 18 T cell receptor beta chains from one sample, sequenced in a study of control samples from healthy donors and cancer patients. Produced via immunoSEQ multiplex PCR; TCRdb's table is partial and in-frame only. The sample records 130,000 or so clones, about 89% being singletons. Sequenced material: blood. The origin of the receptors is a man in his 60s in good health.

The genes are TRBV10-3 and TRBJ2-3, with a possible D match to TRBD2 (7 bases). CDR3 length: 14 residues. From germline, CDR1 is ENHRY and CDR2 SYGVKD. Trimming took off 6 bases at V and 3 bases at J, with 13 bases between the two ends. In nucleotides, the CDR3 is TGTGCCATCAGGGGGGGGGCAGGGACAGATACGCAGTATTTT. Encoded protein: CAIRGGAGTDTQYF.

V and J are TRBV21-1 and TRBJ1-4; TRBD1, as called in the table, went unchecked against the DNA. TRBV21-1 is described as a pseudogene. CDR3 size: 13 residues. CDR3: CAALRRGREKLFF. CDR3 nucleotides: TGTGCAGCGTTGCGGAGGGGGCGAGAAAAACTGTTTTTT.

This clone came up a few times. The chain carries TRBV19 and TRBJ2-7; a weak D match, TRBD1 (6 bases). V was cut by 8 bases and J by 2 bases, with 16 bases left in between. Germline assignment: CDR1 LNHDA and CDR2 SQIVND (reference sequence). The length of the CDR3 is 14 residues. The CDR3 region has the DNA TGTGCCAGTTCCAAAACCAGGGGAGCCTACGAGCAGTACTTC. This codes for CASSKTRGAYEQYF. Looking up the rest from reference TRBV19 and TRBJ2-7 gives the full variable domain: DGGITQSPKYLFRKEGQNVTLSCEQNLNHDAMYWYRQDPGQGLRLIYYSQIVNDFQKGDIAEGYSVSREKKESFPLTVTSAQKNPTAFYLCASSKTRGAYEQYFGPGTRLTVT.

V usage is TRBV7-3 and J usage is TRBJ2-1, with D maybe TRBD1 (5 bases). V was pared by 5 bases and J by 2 bases, with 13 bases between. This CDR3 has 15 residues. Germline CDR1 is SGHTA and CDR2 is FQGTGA. The CDR3 spells CASSQSVQAYNEQFF. CDR3 coding DNA: TGTGCCAGCAGCCAATCGGTACAGGCCTACAATGAGCAGTTCTTC. Variable domain in full (rest from reference TRBV7-3 and TRBJ2-1): GAGVSQTPSNKVTEKGKYVELRCDPISGHTALYWYRQSLGQGPEFLIYFQGTGAADDSGLPNDRFFAVRPEGSVSTLKIQRTERGDSAVYLCASSQSVQAYNEQFFGPGTRLTVL.

The table lists this clone with a few counts. The chain employs TRBV28 and TRBJ1-5; the match to TRBD1 covers 8 bases. The CDR3 has 15 residues. V lost 6 bases, J lost 3 bases, and 7 bases stayed unmatched. Germline lookup yields CDR1 MDHEN and CDR2 SYDVKM. DNA of the CDR3: TGTGCCAGCAGACCGACAGGGGCCCTCAATCAGCCCCAGCATTTT. Protein sequence: CASRPTGALNQPQHF.

The chain links TRBV2 to TRBJ1-1; D unresolved. The CDR3 runs 12 residues. The V and J ends lost 9 bases and 1 base respectively, with 9 bases between them. The germline V gene has CDR1 SNHLY and CDR2 FYNNEI. The CDR3 reads CARGLGNTEAFF. CDR3 nucleotides: TGTGCCAGGGGTCTGGGGAACACTGAAGCTTTCTTT.

The rearrangement uses TRBV3-1 (or the pseudogene TRBV3-2) and TRBJ1-4, with D maybe TRBD1 (5 bases). Per germline, CDR1 LGHDT and CDR2 YNNKEL (reference sequence). This CDR3 has 15 residues. Trimming took off 0 bases at V and 7 bases at J, with 12 bases between the two ends. The DNA of the CDR3 is TGTGCCAGCAGCCAAGATTTGCGGGGGACTGAAAAACTGTTTTTT. Translation gives CASSQDLRGTEKLFF.

The CDR3 reads CASSPPSDRVRWSSGANVLTF. DNA of the CDR3: TGTGCCAGCAGCCCCCCGTCGGACAGGGTACGGTGGTCCTCTGGGGCCAACGTCCTGACTTTC. The chain recombines TRBV14 with TRBJ2-6, with 8 bases matching TRBD1. This CDR3 comprises 21 residues. Germline trimming cut 4 bases from V and 0 bases from J; bases unmatched to any gene: 17. Germline V gene data show CDR1 as SGHDN and CDR2 as FVKESK. Combining the CDR3 with reference TRBV14 and TRBJ2-6 gives the whole variable domain EAGVTQFPSHSVIEKGQTVTLRCDPISGHDNLYWYRRVMGKEIKFLLHFVKESKQDESGMPNNRFLAERTGGTYSTLKVQPAELEDSGVYFCASSPPSDRVRWSSGANVLTFGAGSRLTVL.

V and J are TRBV7-9 and TRBJ2-3; possibly TRBD1 for D (6 bases). Germline V lookup: CDR1 SEHNR, CDR2 FQNEAQ (reference sequence). Trimming stripped 4 bases from V and 2 bases from J, with 19 bases between. This CDR3 has 17 residues. The CDR3 sequence: CASSYTPGHRFTDTQYF. DNA for the CDR3: TGTGCCAGCAGCTATACGCCGGGACACCGATTCACAGATACGCAGTATTTT.

The chain uses TRBV28 and TRBJ1-5; tentatively, D is TRBD1 (6 bases). V was clipped by 6 bases and J by 6 bases, with 15 bases between them. This CDR3 has 14 residues. Germline V gene sequence: CDR1 MDHEN, CDR2 SYDVKM. CDR3 residues: CASRYTGLRQPQHF. The CDR3 nucleotides are TGTGCCAGCAGGTATACAGGGCTTCGTCAGCCCCAGCATTTT. The complete variable domain, with remaining parts taken from reference TRBV28 and TRBJ1-5, reads DVKVTQSSRYLVKRTGEKVFLECVQDMDHENMFWYRQDPGLGLRLIYFSYDVKMKEKGDIPEGYSVSREKKERFSLILESASTNQTSMYLCASRYTGLRQPQHFGDGTRLSIL.

CDR3 coding DNA: TGCGCCAGCAGGCGACAGGGGCGATCATACGAGCAGTACTTC. The encoded protein is CASRRQGRSYEQYF. This chain connects TRBV10-1 to TRBJ2-7; TRBD1 matches at 8 bases. Trimming cost V 6 bases and J 4 bases; bases outside gene matches: 8. The CDR3 has 14 residues. CDR1 is WNHNN and CDR2 is SYGVQD in the germline V gene (reference sequence).

This clone was seen just once. This chain connects TRBV5-1 to TRBJ2-3, with 11 bases lining up with TRBD2. From germline, CDR1 is SGHRS and CDR2 YFSETQ. This CDR3 has 17 residues. Trimming took 0 bases from V and 2 from J; bases not matched to a gene: 5. CDR3 in amino acids: CASSLEASGGTTDTQYF. The CDR3 DNA is TGCGCCAGCAGCTTGGAGGCTAGCGGGGGGACCACAGATACGCAGTATTTT.

The rearrangement links TRBV18 to TRBJ2-2; D might be TRBD1 (6 bases). Germline CDR1 and CDR2: KGHSH and LQKENI. V dropped 3 bases and J dropped 7 bases, with 24 bases sitting between them. CDR3 length equals 18 residues. CDR3 sequence (DNA): TGTGCCAGCTCACCTCACTCCCGGGACACCGGGCCCGGCGGGGAGCTGTTTTTT. Its translation is CASSPHSRDTGPGGELFF.

The chain combines TRBV30 with TRBJ1-2, with D possibly matching TRBD1 (5 bases). The CDR3 covers 15 residues. Germline lookup yields CDR1 GTSNPN and CDR2 SVGIG (reference sequence). Trimming stripped 4 bases from V and 0 bases from J, with 15 bases between. The CDR3 DNA is TGTGCCTGGACCACATCTGGGACTTCTAACTATGGCTACACCTTC. Amino acid sequence: CAWTTSGTSNYGYTF.

The CDR3 sequence: CATSDFSVQPQHF. The CDR3 DNA follows: TGTGCCACCAGTGATTTTTCGGTTCAGCCCCAGCATTTT. The chain uses TRBV24-1 and TRBJ1-5; D remains ambiguous. Germline lookup yields CDR1 KGHDR and CDR2 SFDVKD. The CDR3 is made up of 13 amino acids. Trimming pared 1 base from V and 6 bases from J, leaving 6 bases between.

This clone showed up just once. The genes are TRBV3-1 (or the pseudogene TRBV3-2) and TRBJ1-2; TRBD1 aligns across 11 bases. Germline CDR1 is LGHDT and CDR2 is YNNKEL (reference sequence). J was trimmed by 8 bases and V by 3 bases; bases with no gene match: 5. The length of the CDR3 is 14 residues. The chain's CDR3 is CASSQGQGVSGYTF. The CDR3 DNA reads as TGTGCCAGCAGCCAGGGACAGGGGGTTTCGGGCTACACCTTC.

This rearrangement joins TRBV18 to TRBJ2-3; the match to TRBD1 covers 8 bases. The CDR3 extends over 16 amino acids. The germline gives CDR1 KGHSH, CDR2 LQKENI. The trim removed 3 bases at V and 6 bases at J, leaving 11 bases unmatched. The CDR3 reads CASSPDRGWGKDTQYF. The CDR3 DNA reads as TGTGCCAGCTCACCCGACAGGGGATGGGGTAAGGATACGCAGTATTTT.

This clone was observed once. The J gene is TRBJ1-1, the V gene TRBV7-2; tentative D call: TRBD1 (5 bases). In germline, CDR1 is SGHTA, CDR2 FQGNSA. This CDR3 has 15 residues. Trimming removed 4 bases at V and 1 base at J, with 13 bases between. The CDR3 region is CASSSIGGGNTEAFF. In DNA, the CDR3 is TGTGCCAGCAGCTCGATTGGGGGGGGGAACACTGAAGCTTTCTTT.